This entry lists 26 T cell receptor beta chains sequenced from one sample in a study of OX40 agonist ivuxolimab in advanced cancers. This table comes from immunoSEQ multiplex PCR, and its TCRdb copy is limited to in-frame clones, with some not included. The table includes 24,000 or so clones, just over 90% detected once. This material consisted of CD4+ or CD8+ T cells sorted from blood, taken in a trial of the OX40 agonist ivuxolimab. The receptors were sampled from an adult with an advanced solid tumor such as melanoma, head and neck, liver or kidney cancer.

The V and J genes are TRBV2 and TRBJ2-5; D tentatively fits TRBD1 or TRBD2 (5 bases each). Germline lookup yields CDR1 SNHLY and CDR2 FYNNEI. V lost 6 bases to trimming and J lost 5 bases, with 10 bases between them. The CDR3 consists of 12 residues. The CDR3 sequence is CASRGDGETQYF. As DNA, the CDR3 is TGTGCCAGCAGGGGGGACGGGGAGACCCAGTACTTC.

The chain recombines TRBV19 with TRBJ2-3; no clear D. The length of the CDR3 is 13 residues. Germline assignment: CDR1 LNHDA and CDR2 SQIVND (reference sequence). Trimming shortened V by 5 bases and J by 0 bases, and 6 bases separated the two germline ends. The CDR3 region is CASSPDSTDTQYF. As DNA, the CDR3 is TGTGCCAGTAGTCCTGACAGCACAGATACGCAGTATTTT.

The rearrangement uses TRBV6-4 and TRBJ2-3, with 9 positions matching TRBD2. This CDR3 is 16 amino acids long. Losses at the gene ends were 0 bases for V and 5 bases for J; bases not matched to a gene: 6. Per germline, CDR1 MRHNA and CDR2 SNTAGT. The CDR3 sequence is CASSDSPAGGIDTQYF. The CDR3 DNA reads as TGTGCCAGCAGTGACTCCCCAGCGGGAGGCATAGATACGCAGTATTTT.

The V and J genes are TRBV29-1 and TRBJ1-4; a weak D match, TRBD1 (5 bases). Germline V gene data show CDR1 as SQVTM and CDR2 as ANQGSEA. This CDR3 is 13 amino acids long. V was trimmed by 6 bases and J by 6 bases, leaving 14 bases between them. As DNA, the CDR3 is TGCAGCGTAGCCGGGACCCCCGATGAAAAACTGTTTTTT. This sequence encodes CSVAGTPDEKLFF.

V gene TRBV28 combines with J gene TRBJ1-1; tentatively, D is TRBD1 (6 bases). V shed 6 bases and J shed 7 bases, with 15 bases lying between them. CDR1 is MDHEN, CDR2 SYDVKM, per germline. The CDR3 is 13 residues long. The CDR3 spells CASRSPGQREAFF. The CDR3 bases are TGTGCCAGCAGGTCGCCGGGACAACGTGAAGCTTTCTTT.

The J gene is TRBJ2-3, the V gene TRBV18; D may be TRBD2 (6 bases). Germline assignment: CDR1 KGHSH and CDR2 LQKENI. V lost 2 bases and J lost 2, with 8 bases in between. This CDR3 comprises 14 residues. CDR3 amino acids: CASSPWTNTDTQYF. The CDR3 nucleotides read TGTGCCAGCTCACCATGGACTAACACAGATACGCAGTATTTT.

The V and J genes are TRBV11-3 and TRBJ1-3; weak D call: TRBD1 (5 bases). The CDR3 extends over 14 amino acids. Germline-derived CDR1 and CDR2 are SGHNT and YENEEA. Trimming shortened V by 7 bases and J by 4 bases, and 14 bases separated the two germline ends. The CDR3 region has the DNA TGTGCCAGCACCCACGGGACGGAAGGAAACACCATATATTTT. Encoded protein: CASTHGTEGNTIYF.

The chain links TRBV19 to TRBJ2-3; D is unresolved. Looked up from germline, CDR1 is LNHDA and CDR2 is SQIVND (reference sequence). The ends were cut back, 5 bases at V and 2 bases at J, with 11 bases in the middle. CDR3 length: 14 residues. The CDR3 nucleotides are TGTGCCAGTAGTCCCGGCAAGTACACAGATACGCAGTATTTT. It is translated as CASSPGKYTDTQYF.

This chain connects TRBV29-1 to TRBJ1-5; D ambiguous. Trimming took 4 bases from V and 3 from J, leaving 13 bases between them. Germline V gene lookup returns CDR1 SQVTM and CDR2 ANQGSEA. The CDR3 extends over 14 amino acids. For the CDR3, the DNA is TGCAGCGTTGTAGAAGGGTCGGCCAATCAGCCCCAGCATTTT. This codes for CSVVEGSANQPQHF.

The chain joins TRBV19 to TRBJ2-1; 7 bases are a match to TRBD1. Germline assignment: CDR1 LNHDA and CDR2 SQIVND (reference sequence). The CDR3 is made up of 14 amino acids. Trimming at V came to 4 bases and at J to 4 bases, leaving 4 bases not matched to a gene. The CDR3 protein is CASSNPGQYNEQFF. The DNA of the CDR3 is TGTGCCAGTAGTAACCCGGGACAGTACAATGAGCAGTTCTTC.

The table lists this clone with a few counts. This chain uses TRBV19 with TRBJ2-1; D may be TRBD2 (6 bases). This CDR3 has 15 residues. Germline CDR1 reads LNHDA; CDR2 reads SQIVND (reference sequence). Trimming took off 0 bases at V and 7 bases at J, with 13 bases between the two ends. CDR3: CASSIDSYSGNEQFF. The DNA of the CDR3 is TGTGCCAGTAGTATAGACTCGTACAGCGGGAATGAGCAGTTCTTC.

This chain links TRBV11-2 with TRBJ2-7; tentative D call: TRBD1 (6 bases). V was cut by 6 bases and J by 1 base, with 13 bases left in between. Per germline, CDR1 SGHAT and CDR2 FQNNGV. The CDR3 sequence is 14 residues long. The CDR3 sequence is CASSHRDHSYEQYF. The CDR3 nucleotides read TGTGCCAGCAGTCACAGGGACCATTCCTACGAGCAGTACTTC.

The V gene is TRBV19, the J gene TRBJ2-7, with D unresolved. Trimming removed 5 bases at V and 0 bases at J, with 8 bases between. Germline V gene lookup returns CDR1 LNHDA and CDR2 SQIVND (reference sequence). There are 13 residues in the CDR3. DNA of the CDR3: TGTGCCAGTAGTTCTGGGCCCTCCTACGAGCAGTACTTC. It encodes CASSSGPSYEQYF.

The V gene is TRBV4-1, the J gene TRBJ2-2; 11 positions agree with TRBD2. The CDR3 is made up of 18 amino acids. CDR1 and CDR2 from the germline V gene are MGHRA and YSYEKL. The V segment lost 4 bases and the J segment 6 bases; nucleotides outside the gene matches: 13. The CDR3 reads CASSLTGLAGGLAGELFF. The CDR3 DNA is TGCGCCAGCAGCCTAACCGGTCTAGCGGGAGGACTGGCCGGGGAGCTGTTTTTT.

The V gene is TRBV7-4, the J gene TRBJ1-1; 7 nucleotides line up with TRBD1. V lost 5 bases, J lost 8 bases, and 14 bases stayed unmatched. Germline V CDR1 and CDR2: SGHVT, SQSDAQ. The CDR3 contains 15 residues. CDR3 sequence (DNA): TGTGCCAGCAGCCCAGGGGAAGGGGGCGTTGTGGAAGCTTTCTTT. This encodes CASSPGEGGVVEAFF.

This chain connects TRBV30 to TRBJ2-3; no clear D. Trimming stripped 2 bases from V and 2 bases from J, with 5 bases between. Germline CDR1 GTSNPN, CDR2 SVGIG (reference sequence). This CDR3 has 12 residues. The CDR3: CAWSLTTDTQYF. In DNA form, the CDR3 reads TGTGCCTGGAGTCTAACCACAGATACGCAGTATTTT.

This clone turned up a few times. The chain joins TRBV6-5 to TRBJ1-1; D unclear. CDR3 size: 13 residues. With 7 bases removed from V and 1 base from J, the gap between germline ends came to 10 bases. In germline, CDR1 is MNHEY, CDR2 SVGAGI. As DNA, the CDR3 is TGTGCCAGCACCTCTCTGGGGAACACTGAAGCTTTCTTT. Translating gives CASTSLGNTEAFF.

This chain joins TRBV19 and TRBJ2-2; 8 bases fit TRBD1. The V gene's germline CDR1 is LNHDA and CDR2 SQIVND (reference sequence). The V segment lost 11 bases and the J segment 6 bases; nucleotides outside the gene matches: 5. The CDR3 covers 12 residues. CDR3 amino acids: CAASGGSGELFF. The CDR3 region has the DNA TGTGCCGCCTCAGGGGGCTCCGGGGAGCTGTTTTTT.

Notes on this clone: The sample has other DNA sequences that encode this CDR3 too. V and J are TRBV7-3 and TRBJ2-1; D is uncertain. Trimming pared 3 bases from V and 7 bases from J, leaving 10 bases between. Germline CDR1 SGHTA, CDR2 FQGTGA. The CDR3 covers 13 residues. The CDR3 spells CASSLSTFNEQFF. The CDR3 bases are TGTGCCAGCAGCTTGAGTACTTTTAATGAGCAGTTCTTC.

This clone was found once. The rearrangement uses TRBV6-6 and TRBJ2-1, with D possibly being TRBD2 (7 bases). Trimming took 0 bases from V and 6 from J, leaving 12 bases between them. Germline CDR1 and CDR2: MNHNY and SVGAGI (reference sequence). The CDR3 is 15 amino acids. CDR3 sequence reads: CASSYSPGGPNEQFF. The CDR3 DNA reads as TGTGCCAGCAGTTACTCCCCCGGGGGGCCCAATGAGCAGTTCTTC.

This rearrangement joins TRBV9 to TRBJ1-2, with a tentative D call TRBD1 (6 bases). Trimming stripped 0 bases from V and 0 bases from J, with 12 bases between. The CDR3 is made up of 16 amino acids. Germline V CDR1 and CDR2: SGDLS, YYNGEE. This CDR3 reads CASSVGGGPSNYGYTF. The CDR3 nucleotides read TGTGCCAGCAGCGTAGGAGGGGGGCCCTCTAACTATGGCTACACCTTC.

V usage is TRBV6-5 and J usage is TRBJ2-7; the D is unclear. Deletions cut 6 bases from V and 0 bases from J, with 12 bases between. This CDR3 spans 14 amino acids. Germline V gene data show CDR1 as MNHEY and CDR2 as SVGAGI. The CDR3 loop is CASSYNGLSYEQYF. The CDR3 nucleotides are TGTGCCAGCAGCTATAACGGTCTCTCCTACGAGCAGTACTTC.

The chain uses TRBV9 and TRBJ2-1; 14 nucleotides match TRBD2. Trimming removed 9 bases from V and 6 bases from J; junction bases left unmatched: 5. The CDR3 consists of 14 residues. The V gene's germline CDR1 is SGDLS and CDR2 YYNGEE. The chain's CDR3 is CATAGTSGSNEQFF. DNA of the CDR3: TGTGCCACCGCCGGGACTAGCGGGAGCAATGAGCAGTTCTTC.

This rearrangement joins TRBV6-5 to TRBJ2-7; maybe TRBD2 (6 bases). The CDR3 loop spans 14 amino acids. V was shortened by 5 bases and J by 1 base, with 12 bases between the two germline ends. Germline values: CDR1 MNHEY, CDR2 SVGAGI. The CDR3 coding sequence is TGTGCCAGCAGTCGGACGGGGGAGTCCTACGAGCAGTACTTC. It translates to CASSRTGESYEQYF.

The J gene is TRBJ2-7, the V gene TRBV6-1, with a possible D match to TRBD2 (6 bases). V lost 6 bases and J lost 3, with 12 bases in between. The CDR3 has 13 amino acids. Germline V lookup: CDR1 MNHNS, CDR2 SASEGT. DNA of the CDR3: TGTGCCAGCAGGGCCGGGACTGGCTACGAGCAGTACTTC. This gives the protein CASRAGTGYEQYF.

The genes are TRBV11-2 and TRBJ1-1, with 9 bases that match TRBD1. CDR3 length: 15 residues. J gave up 1 base and V 5 bases, and 5 bases lay outside the gene matches. Germline V CDR1 and CDR2: SGHAT, FQNNGV. The CDR3 DNA reads TGTGCCAGCAGCGAGGGACAGGGCAAGAACACTGAAGCTTTCTTT. This encodes CASSEGQGKNTEAFF.